The rows below give T cell receptor beta chains drawn from one sample of a study of human T cells and chemical hapten exposure. TCRdb used MiXCR to reprocess the RACE reads, holding one entry per CDR3 protein. This sample has more than 300,000 distinct CDR3 sequences, with around 5.5% found just once. The sequenced sample was whole blood, obtained in connection with sensitization to the hapten diphenylcyclopropenone (DPC). The receptor set was obtained from a woman between 18 and 29 years old with alopecia areata. Some clones in this sample may be carry-over from other donors' samples. Each CDR3 is given with its conserved first and last residue. The order of the fields is J gene, D gene, V gene, clone size, CDR3 DNA, CDR3 protein. D genes are given only for firm matches. Clone size is not always given. Where it is, it says once, few, many or a class for expanded clones.

j_call: TRBJ2-7; d_call: TRBD1; v_call: TRBV4-2; clone_size: -; cdr3_nt: TGTGCCAGCAGCCAAGAGGGAAACAGGGGATACGAGCAGTACTTC; cdr3_aa: CASSQEGNRGYEQYF
j_call: TRBJ1-2; d_call: -; v_call: TRBV7-2; clone_size: -; cdr3_nt: TGTGCCAGCAGCACCAGAAGGGAGTCAACTAACTATGGCTACACCTTC; cdr3_aa: CASSTRRESTNYGYTF
j_call: TRBJ2-7; d_call: TRBD2; v_call: TRBV6-6; clone_size: many; cdr3_nt: TGTGCCAGCAGTTACGTGGCTAGCGGGGATGGCGAGCAGTACTTC; cdr3_aa: CASSYVASGDGEQYF
j_call: TRBJ2-2; d_call: -; v_call: TRBV24-1; clone_size: many; cdr3_nt: TGTGCCACCAGTGAGAACACCGGGGAGCTGTTTTTT; cdr3_aa: CATSENTGELFF
j_call: TRBJ2-7; d_call: -; v_call: TRBV29-1; clone_size: many; cdr3_nt: TGCAGCGTTACCATCGGGCCATTTCACGGGTACGAGCAGTACTTC; cdr3_aa: CSVTIGPFHGYEQYF
j_call: TRBJ1-1; d_call: -; v_call: TRBV12-3/TRBV12-4; clone_size: few; cdr3_nt: TGTGCCAGCAGTTCTGGGGATTGGACTGAAGCTTTCTTT; cdr3_aa: CASSSGDWTEAFF
j_call: TRBJ2-3; d_call: -; v_call: TRBV27; clone_size: many; cdr3_nt: TGTGCCAGCAGTTCCACAGGGACGGATACGCAGTATTTT; cdr3_aa: CASSSTGTDTQYF
j_call: TRBJ2-3; d_call: -; v_call: TRBV5-4; clone_size: -; cdr3_nt: TGTGCCAGCAGCTTGGTAGGGACGGCAGATACGCAGTATTTT; cdr3_aa: CASSLVGTADTQYF
j_call: TRBJ1-4; d_call: TRBD1; v_call: TRBV5-8; clone_size: many; cdr3_nt: TGTGCCAGCAGCCTGGACAGGGGTTCGAGAACTACTAATGAAAAACTGTTTTTT; cdr3_aa: CASSLDRGSRTTNEKLFF
j_call: TRBJ2-6; d_call: -; v_call: TRBV5-1; clone_size: -; cdr3_nt: TGCGCCAGCAGCTTTACGCCGAGCTCTGGGGCCAACGTCCTGACTTTC; cdr3_aa: CASSFTPSSGANVLTF